This TCR beta chain was retrieved from a study of metastatic and nonmetastatic thyroid tumors. Study results and caveats: Within blood and tumor, benign nodules reportedly had significantly lower TCR beta diversity than malignant thyroid tumors did.

In the authors' workflow: Building a distant-metastasis classifier for papillary thyroid cancer drew on CDR3 differences across clinicopathological groups. TCRdb ran MiXCR on the PCR reads. These V and J calls originate from TCRdb's pipeline instead of the authors' own analysis. The data contain under 40,000 clones, about a sixth of them singletons. Germline loops: CDR1 MNHEY, CDR2 SMNVEV (reference sequence). CDR3 length: 15 residues. Trimming took off 6 bases at V and 1 base at J, with 15 bases between the two ends. In this sample, this clone turned up many times. Its antigen is unidentified. Ahead of thyroid surgery, no patient had received treatment of any kind.

This chain connects TRBV27 to TRBJ1-1; D unclear. The material sequenced was blood. This clonotype originated in a female donor with papillary thyroid cancer or a benign thyroid nodule (not recorded which). Some clones in this sample may be carry-over from other donors' samples. CDR3 sequence (DNA): TGTGCCAGCAGCCGAGGACCCACTCCGAACACTGAAGCTTTCTTT. Translation gives CASSRGPTPNTEAFF.